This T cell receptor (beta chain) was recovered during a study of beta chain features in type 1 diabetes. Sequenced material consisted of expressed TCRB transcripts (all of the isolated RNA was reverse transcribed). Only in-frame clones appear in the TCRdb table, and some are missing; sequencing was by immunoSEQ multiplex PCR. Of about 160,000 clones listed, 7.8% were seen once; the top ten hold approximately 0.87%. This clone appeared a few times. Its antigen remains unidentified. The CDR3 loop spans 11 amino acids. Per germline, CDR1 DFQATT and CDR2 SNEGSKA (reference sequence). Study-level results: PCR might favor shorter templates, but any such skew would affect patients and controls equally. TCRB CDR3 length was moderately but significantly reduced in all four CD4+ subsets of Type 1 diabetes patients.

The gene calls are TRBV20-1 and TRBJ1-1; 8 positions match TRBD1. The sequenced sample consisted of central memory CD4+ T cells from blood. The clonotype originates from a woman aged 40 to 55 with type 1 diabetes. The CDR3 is CNPTGGTEAFF. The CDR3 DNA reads TGCAACCCAACAGGGGGGACTGAAGCTTTCTTT.